One sample yielded the 26 T cell receptor beta chains listed below, sequenced in a study of read filtering for tumor transcriptome and immune sequencing. This library used around 400 ng RNA and molecular barcoded adaptors spanning alpha/delta and beta/gamma chains. One entry per CDR3 protein, called by TCRdb with MiXCR from the reads. The data contain about 62,000 distinct CDR3 sequences, approximately 18% of them singletons. Sequencing used a population of CD138-negative cells sorted from bone marrow. The receptors here all came from a donor at least 40 years old with multiple myeloma.

The J gene is TRBJ2-3, the V gene TRBV11-2, with 7 bases fitting TRBD1. J was trimmed by 0 bases and V by 2 bases; bases with no gene match: 5. Germline values: CDR1 SGHAT, CDR2 FQNNGV. The CDR3 is made up of 16 amino acids. CDR3: CASSLRGGGSTDTQYF. DNA of the CDR3: TGTGCCAGCAGCTTAAGAGGGGGCGGTAGCACAGATACGCAGTATTTT. Together with reference TRBV11-2 and TRBJ2-3, the CDR3 gives the full variable domain: EAGVAQSPRYKIIEKRQSVAFWCNPISGHATLYWYQQILGQGPKLLIQFQNNGVVDDSQLPKDRFSAERLKGVDSTLKIQPAKLEDSAVYLCASSLRGGGSTDTQYFGPGTRLTVL.

Ten or more counts support this clonotype. The V and J genes are TRBV7-6 and TRBJ2-3, with TRBD2 identical over 11 bases. Germline CDR1 SGHVS, CDR2 FNYEAQ. The CDR3 contains 17 residues. V shed 5 bases and J 4 bases; nucleotides not matched to a gene: 11. In DNA, the CDR3 is TGTGCCAGCAGCCCGGCCGGACTAGCGGGCGCTTCAGATACGCAGTATTTT. It translates to CASSPAGLAGASDTQYF.

This clonotype was found a few times. This chain connects TRBV9 to TRBJ2-2, with D tentatively TRBD2 (6 bases). V lost 3 bases and J 3 bases, leaving 9 bases between the germline ends. This CDR3 is built from 14 residues. The germline CDR1 and CDR2 sequences are SGDLS and YYNGEE. In DNA, the CDR3 is TGTGCCAGCAGCGCCCGCGGGGACACCGGGGAGCTGTTTTTT. Protein: CASSARGDTGELFF. Looking up the rest from reference TRBV9 and TRBJ2-2 gives the full variable domain: DSGVTQTPKHLITATGQRVTLRCSPRSGDLSVYWYQQSLDQGLQFLIQYYNGEERAKGNILERFSAQQFPDLHSELNLSSLELGDSALYFCASSARGDTGELFFGEGSRLTVL.

The chain recombines TRBV5-1 with TRBJ2-5; no firm D call. The CDR3 consists of 13 residues. CDR1 and CDR2 (germline): SGHRS, YFSETQ. Between the trimmed V and J ends, which lost 4 bases and 5 bases, there was a span of 12 bases. CDR3 protein: CASSDLYGETQYF. The CDR3, as DNA: TGCGCCAGCAGCGATCTCTACGGGGAGACCCAGTACTTC. Combining the CDR3 with reference TRBV5-1 and TRBJ2-5 gives the whole variable domain KAGVTQTPRYLIKTRGQQVTLSCSPISGHRSVSWYQQTPGQGLQFLFEYFSETQRNKGNFPGRFSGRQFSNSRSEMNVSTLELGDSALYLCASSDLYGETQYFGPGTRLLVL.

This clonotype has at least ten counts. The CDR3 DNA sequence: TGTGCCAGCAGTGTTGCAGAGAACACTGAAGCTTTCTTT. Amino acid sequence: CASSVAENTEAFF. The chain uses TRBV2 and TRBJ1-1, with D unresolved. CDR1 is SNHLY, CDR2 FYNNEI, per germline. This CDR3 is 13 amino acids long. V was shortened by 4 bases and J by 1 base, with 7 bases between the two germline ends.

This clonotype was counted many times. The chain is built from TRBV20-1 and TRBJ2-7; 11 nucleotides agree with TRBD2. The trim removed 6 bases at V and 2 bases at J, leaving 6 bases unmatched. The germline CDR1 and CDR2 sequences are DFQATT and SNEGSKA (reference sequence). This CDR3 contains 14 residues. The CDR3 DNA is TGCAGTGCGGCGCCGGGACTAGCGGCCTACGAGCAGTACTTC. Its translation: CSAAPGLAAYEQYF.

As regards this clonotype: A much larger clone differs from this one at a single base, so this may be a read error. V gene TRBV20-1 combines with J gene TRBJ2-3; 7 positions match TRBD2. The germline CDR1 and CDR2 sequences are DFQATT and SNEGSKA (reference sequence). There are 14 residues in the CDR3. The CDR3 here is CSALLAQSTDTRYF. Written as DNA, the CDR3 is TGCAGTGCTCTACTAGCGCAAAGCACAGATACGCGGTATTTT.

Remarks on this clonotype: This may come from a read error, since a much larger clone is one base off. Since no conserved phenylalanine or tryptophan closes the CDR3, a read error is the likely cause. V is TRBV28 and J is TRBJ2-6; D gene unclear. Trimming cost V 2 bases and J 2 bases, with 13 bases left between them. In germline, CDR1 is MDHEN, CDR2 SYDVKM. The CDR3 is made up of 17 amino acids. The CDR3 bases are TGTGCCAGCAGTTTACATAGCATTGGGGCTGGGGCCAACGTCCTGACTTCC. Protein sequence: CASSLHSIGAGANVLTS.

This clonotype was seen at least ten times. The genes are TRBV11-2 and TRBJ1-1; D call uncertain. V gave up 7 bases and J gave up 0 bases, with 12 bases separating them. Germline CDR1 SGHAT, CDR2 FQNNGV. This CDR3 region has 14 residues. The CDR3 coding sequence is TGTGCCAGCAAGCTCAACGTCTTGAACACTGAAGCTTTCTTT. This sequence encodes CASKLNVLNTEAFF. Looking up the rest from reference TRBV11-2 and TRBJ1-1 gives the full variable domain: EAGVAQSPRYKIIEKRQSVAFWCNPISGHATLYWYQQILGQGPKLLIQFQNNGVVDDSQLPKDRFSAERLKGVDSTLKIQPAKLEDSAVYLCASKLNVLNTEAFFGQGTRLTVV.

In regard to this clonotype: This could be a read error, since a much larger clone is one nucleotide away. The CDR3 is CASSTPTGQQTQYF. CDR3 coding DNA: TGTGCCAGCAGTACCCCGACAGGTCAACAGACCCAGTACTTC. The rearrangement joins TRBV28 to TRBJ2-5; D possibly corresponds to TRBD1 (6 bases). V was cut by 5 bases and J by 6 bases, with 16 bases left in between. This CDR3 contains 14 residues. In germline, CDR1 is MDHEN, CDR2 SYDVKM.

This clonotype was recorded at least ten times. V is TRBV7-8 and J is TRBJ2-7, with no clear D. Deletions cut 5 bases from V and 2 bases from J, with 7 bases between. CDR3 length equals 12 residues. CDR1 and CDR2 from the germline V gene are SGHVS and FQNEAQ. The CDR3, as DNA: TGTGCCAGCAGCCCCCCAACCTACGAGCAGTACTTC. Protein product: CASSPPTYEQYF.

This clonotype was counted many times. The chain recombines TRBV20-1 with TRBJ2-7; TRBD1 aligns across 8 bases. The CDR3 is made up of 15 amino acids. The germline V gene encodes CDR1 DFQATT and CDR2 SNEGSKA (reference sequence). The junction had 9 bases not matched to a gene; V was cut back by 1 base and J by 4 bases. The CDR3 DNA sequence: TGCAGTGCTAGAGTCTCCGGGACAGGTCATTACGAGCAGTACTTC. It encodes CSARVSGTGHYEQYF.

This clonotype has ten or more counts. This sequence joins TRBV7-9 and TRBJ2-2; 7 nucleotides line up with TRBD2. The CDR3 is made up of 16 amino acids. Trimming cost V 0 bases and J 5 bases; bases outside gene matches: 6. The germline V gene has CDR1 SEHNR and CDR2 FQNEAQ (reference sequence). The DNA for the CDR3 is TGTGCCAGCAGCTTAGCGGGGAGGGGTCAGACCGGGGAGCTGTTTTTT. Amino acid sequence: CASSLAGRGQTGELFF.

This clonotype was seen ten or more times. This chain joins TRBV7-2 and TRBJ2-5; 13 bases match TRBD2. Germline lookup yields CDR1 SGHTA and CDR2 FQGNSA. There are 19 residues in the CDR3. The V gene end was trimmed by 1 base and the J gene end by 4 bases; junction bases not matched to a gene: 12. CDR3 DNA sequence: TGTGCCAGCAGCTTAGATCGTCCACTAGCGGGGGGGCCTGGAGAGACCCAGTACTTC. Encoded protein: CASSLDRPLAGGPGETQYF.

This clonotype was recorded many times. This chain uses TRBV19 with TRBJ2-2; D possibly uses TRBD1 or TRBD2 (5 bases each). CDR1 LNHDA and CDR2 SQIVND come from the germline V gene (reference sequence). This CDR3 is 17 amino acids long. Between the trimmed V and J ends, which lost 2 bases and 0 bases, there was a span of 13 bases. As DNA, the CDR3 is TGTGCCAGTAGTATACATTTGGGGACCGCGAACACCGGGGAGCTGTTTTTT. Amino acids: CASSIHLGTANTGELFF. The full variable domain, with the rest looked up from reference TRBV19 and TRBJ2-2, is DGGITQSPKYLFRKEGQNVTLSCEQNLNHDAMYWYRQDPGQGLRLIYYSQIVNDFQKGDIAEGYSVSREKKESFPLTVTSAQKNPTAFYLCASSIHLGTANTGELFFGEGSRLTVL.

A word on this clonotype: One end of the junction is discordant with germline, which a read error may explain. The V call is TRBV29-1, the J call TRBJ1-1; 8 nucleotides agree with TRBD1. The CDR3 is 13 residues long. The germline V gene has CDR1 SQVTM and CDR2 ANQGSEA. In nucleotides, the CDR3 is TGCAGCGTTGGACAGGGGAGCGACACTGGAGCTTTCTTT. It specifies CSVGQGSDTGAFF.

This clonotype has only a few counts. The V and J genes are TRBV7-8 and TRBJ1-5, with 7 bases lining up with TRBD1. The germline V gene has CDR1 SGHVS and CDR2 FQNEAQ. Germline trimming cut 5 bases from V and 0 bases from J; bases unmatched to any gene: 4. CDR3 size: 15 residues. Here the CDR3 reads CASSKDRASNQPQHF. CDR3 nucleotide sequence: TGTGCCAGCAGCAAAGACAGGGCTAGCAATCAGCCCCAGCATTTT.

This clonotype showed up many times. The chain joins TRBV6-2 or TRBV6-3 to TRBJ1-2; D possibly corresponds to TRBD1 (6 bases). Trimming removed 0 bases from V and 8 bases from J, with 19 bases in between. CDR3 size: 16 residues. The germline gives CDR1 MNHEY, CDR2 SVGEGT. CDR3 DNA sequence: TGTGCCAGCAGTTACTCCGTTGTTTCGGGGGCAGAAGGCTACACCTTC. It is translated as CASSYSVVSGAEGYTF.

This clonotype was seen a handful of times. This chain joins TRBV19 and TRBJ1-5; no clear D. Trimming left V 3 bases short and J 6 bases short, with 9 bases between. The CDR3 has 13 amino acids. CDR1 and CDR2 (germline): LNHDA, SQIVND (reference sequence). CDR3 bases: TGTGCCAGTAGTATTCTGGATTTTCAGCCCCAGCATTTT. Its translation is CASSILDFQPQHF. Looking up the rest from reference TRBV19 and TRBJ1-5 gives the full variable domain: DGGITQSPKYLFRKEGQNVTLSCEQNLNHDAMYWYRQDPGQGLRLIYYSQIVNDFQKGDIAEGYSVSREKKESFPLTVTSAQKNPTAFYLCASSILDFQPQHFGDGTRLSIL.

This clonotype was detected a few times. This rearrangement joins TRBV29-1 to TRBJ2-3, with TRBD1 matching over 7 bases. J gave up 3 bases and V 1 base, and 19 bases lay outside the gene matches. This CDR3 region has 19 residues. Germline loops: CDR1 SQVTM, CDR2 ANQGSEA. The CDR3 is CSVEGGFSLGQGQTDTQYF. DNA for the CDR3: TGCAGCGTTGAAGGGGGGTTTAGTTTGGGGCAGGGACAGACAGATACGCAGTATTTT.

Points on this clonotype: Since the CDR3 does not end with the conserved phenylalanine or tryptophan, this likely comes from a read error. This chain joins TRBV5-1 and TRBJ1-1, with D possibly TRBD1 on 6 matching bases. Germline V lookup: CDR1 SGHRS, CDR2 YFSETQ. Deletions cut 6 bases from V and 7 bases from J, with 19 bases between. The CDR3 spans 14 residues. CDR3 protein: CASTPAQGGSEAFI. The CDR3 bases are TGCGCCAGCACCCCGGCACAGGGAGGAAGTGAAGCTTTCATT.

Only a few counts were recorded for this clonotype. J is TRBJ2-2 and V is TRBV9; the D gene is possibly TRBD2 (6 bases). This CDR3 has 17 residues. Per the germline V gene, CDR1 is SGDLS and CDR2 is YYNGEE. Trimming took off 0 bases at V and 4 bases at J, with 16 bases between the two ends. Here the CDR3 reads CASSVEARGWVTGELFF. The CDR3 nucleotides are TGTGCCAGCAGCGTAGAAGCCCGGGGGTGGGTCACCGGGGAGCTGTTTTTT.

This clonotype was seen ten or more times. The chain combines TRBV29-1 with TRBJ2-7; maybe TRBD2 (5 bases). The length of the CDR3 is 15 residues. Trimming stripped 4 bases from V and 3 bases from J, with 19 bases between. The germline V gene has CDR1 SQVTM and CDR2 ANQGSEA. CDR3: CSVVPYGKPVYEQYF. Here the CDR3 DNA reads TGCAGCGTTGTCCCTTACGGGAAACCGGTCTACGAGCAGTACTTC.

This clonotype was observed a few times. The chain employs TRBV7-2 and TRBJ2-1; D is perhaps TRBD2 (6 bases). Trimming removed 6 bases at V and 4 bases at J, with 16 bases between. CDR3 size: 15 residues. Germline CDR1 reads SGHTA; CDR2 reads FQGNSA. CDR3 bases: TGTGCCAGCAGGGCGCCTGGGGGGACTTACAATGAGCAGTTCTTC. Amino acid sequence: CASRAPGGTYNEQFF.

On this clonotype itself: A much larger clonotype is one base distant, so this may be a read error. The chain carries TRBV6-6 and TRBJ1-1; D not certain. CDR1 and CDR2 (germline): MNHNY, SVGAGI (reference sequence). CDR3 length: 13 residues. The CDR3 sequence is CASSYYGNTEASF. The CDR3 DNA is TGTGCCAGCAGTTACTACGGAAACACTGAAGCTTCCTTT.

The V and J genes are TRBV14 and TRBJ2-2; D is perhaps TRBD1 (5 bases). V shed 4 bases and J shed 5 bases, with 8 bases lying between them. This CDR3 contains 13 residues. Germline V gene sequence: CDR1 SGHDN, CDR2 FVKESK. This CDR3 is CASSPQGTGELFF. The CDR3 DNA reads as TGTGCCAGCAGCCCTCAGGGTACCGGGGAGCTGTTTTTT.